This T cell receptor beta chain stems from a study of cytomegalovirus exposure and HLA in healthy donors. TCRdb's table, derived via immunoSEQ multiplex PCR, lists solely in-frame clones and lacks some. The table lists around 91,000 clones, roughly 92% of them singletons. Study results and limitations: Despite most TCR sequences being rare, some public TCRs occurred in many donors. According to a subsequent analysis, TCR clusters identified in the first cohort showed a tendency to co-occur across the 120 or so validation repertoires. Three CMV-associated chains were confirmed in vitro to be specific for CMV antigens.

In regard to this clone: The antigen is not known.

The sample consisted of PBMCs. The clonotype originates from a woman aged 25 to 39 in good health and CMV-seropositive.

For the CDR3, the DNA is TGTGCCAGCAGTAGGACTAGCGGGAGCTCCTACAATGAGCAGTTCTTC. It is translated as CASSRTSGSSYNEQFF. The chain combines TRBV27 with TRBJ2-1; TRBD2 matches 13 bases. Trimming removed 5 bases from V and 0 bases from J; junction bases left unmatched: 1. Germline V gene lookup returns CDR1 MNHEY and CDR2 SMNVEV (reference sequence). This CDR3 has 16 residues.